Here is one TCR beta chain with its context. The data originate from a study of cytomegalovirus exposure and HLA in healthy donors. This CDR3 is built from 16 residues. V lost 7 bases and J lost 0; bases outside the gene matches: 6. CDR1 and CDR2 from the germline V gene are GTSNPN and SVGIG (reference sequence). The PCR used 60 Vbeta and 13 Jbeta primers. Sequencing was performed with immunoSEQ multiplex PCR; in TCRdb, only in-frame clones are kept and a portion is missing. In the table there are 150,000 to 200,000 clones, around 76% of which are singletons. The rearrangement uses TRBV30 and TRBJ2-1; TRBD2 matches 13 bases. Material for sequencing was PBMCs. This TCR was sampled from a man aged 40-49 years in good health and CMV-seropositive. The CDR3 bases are TGTGCCTCGACTAGCGGGGGGTCGAGCTCCTACAATGAGCAGTTCTTC. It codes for CASTSGGSSSYNEQFF. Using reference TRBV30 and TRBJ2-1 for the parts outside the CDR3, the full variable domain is SQTIHQWPATLVQPVGSPLSLECTVEGTSNPNLYWYRQAAGRGLQLLFYSVGIGQISSEVPQNLSASRPQDRQFILSSKKLLLSDSGFYLCASTSGGSSSYNEQFFGPGTRLTVL.